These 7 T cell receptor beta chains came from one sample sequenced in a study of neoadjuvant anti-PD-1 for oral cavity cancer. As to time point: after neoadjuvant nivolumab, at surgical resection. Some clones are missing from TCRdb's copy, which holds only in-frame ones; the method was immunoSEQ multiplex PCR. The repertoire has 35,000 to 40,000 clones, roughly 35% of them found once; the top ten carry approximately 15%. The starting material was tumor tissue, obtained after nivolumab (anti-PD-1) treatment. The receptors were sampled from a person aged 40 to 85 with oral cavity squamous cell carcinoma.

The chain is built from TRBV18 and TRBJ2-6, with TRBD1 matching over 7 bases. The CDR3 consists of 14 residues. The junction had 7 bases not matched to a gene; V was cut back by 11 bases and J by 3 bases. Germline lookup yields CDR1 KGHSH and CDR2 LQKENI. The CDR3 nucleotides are TGTGCCGGCCACAGGGGAGATGGGGCCAACGTCCTGACTTTC. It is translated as CAGHRGDGANVLTF. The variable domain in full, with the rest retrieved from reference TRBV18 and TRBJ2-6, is NAGVMQNPRHLVRRRGQEARLRCSPMKGHSHVYWYRQLPEEGLKFMVYLQKENIIDESGMPKERFSAEFPKEGPSILRIQQVVRGDSAAYFCAGHRGDGANVLTFGAGSRLTVL.

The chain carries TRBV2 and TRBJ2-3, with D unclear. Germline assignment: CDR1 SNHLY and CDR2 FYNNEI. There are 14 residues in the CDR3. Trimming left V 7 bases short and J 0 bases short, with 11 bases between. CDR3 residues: CASIGSASTDTQYF. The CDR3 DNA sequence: TGTGCCAGCATAGGATCCGCTAGCACAGATACGCAGTATTTT.

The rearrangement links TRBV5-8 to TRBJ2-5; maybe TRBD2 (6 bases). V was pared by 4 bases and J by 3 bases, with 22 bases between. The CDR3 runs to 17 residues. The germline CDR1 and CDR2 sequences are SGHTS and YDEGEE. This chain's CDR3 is CASSQPFGRGTEETQYF. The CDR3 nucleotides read TGTGCCAGCAGCCAGCCCTTTGGGCGCGGGACGGAAGAGACCCAGTACTTC.

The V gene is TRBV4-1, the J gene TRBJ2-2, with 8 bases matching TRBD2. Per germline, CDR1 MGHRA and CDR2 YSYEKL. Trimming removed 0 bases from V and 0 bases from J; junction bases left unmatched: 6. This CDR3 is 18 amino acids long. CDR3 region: CASSQDGPSGPNTGELFF. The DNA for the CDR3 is TGCGCCAGCAGCCAAGATGGACCTAGCGGGCCGAACACCGGGGAGCTGTTTTTT.

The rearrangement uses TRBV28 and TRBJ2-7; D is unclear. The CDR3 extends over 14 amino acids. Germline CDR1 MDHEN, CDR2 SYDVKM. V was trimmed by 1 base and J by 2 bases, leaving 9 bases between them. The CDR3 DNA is TGTGCCAGCAGTTTATATGGTCAGACCTACGAGCAGTACTTC. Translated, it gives CASSLYGQTYEQYF.

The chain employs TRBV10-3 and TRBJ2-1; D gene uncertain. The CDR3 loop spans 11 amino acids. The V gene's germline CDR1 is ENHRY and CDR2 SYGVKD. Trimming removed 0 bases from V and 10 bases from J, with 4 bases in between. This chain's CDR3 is CAISESDEQFF. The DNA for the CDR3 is TGTGCCATCAGTGAGTCCGACGAGCAGTTCTTC.

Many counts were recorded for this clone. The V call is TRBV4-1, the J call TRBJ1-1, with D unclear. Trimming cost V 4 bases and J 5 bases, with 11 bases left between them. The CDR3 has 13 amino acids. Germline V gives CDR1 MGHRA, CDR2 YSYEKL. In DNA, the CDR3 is TGCGCCAGCAGCCCTATTTCGGAAACTGAAGCTTTCTTT. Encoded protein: CASSPISETEAFF.